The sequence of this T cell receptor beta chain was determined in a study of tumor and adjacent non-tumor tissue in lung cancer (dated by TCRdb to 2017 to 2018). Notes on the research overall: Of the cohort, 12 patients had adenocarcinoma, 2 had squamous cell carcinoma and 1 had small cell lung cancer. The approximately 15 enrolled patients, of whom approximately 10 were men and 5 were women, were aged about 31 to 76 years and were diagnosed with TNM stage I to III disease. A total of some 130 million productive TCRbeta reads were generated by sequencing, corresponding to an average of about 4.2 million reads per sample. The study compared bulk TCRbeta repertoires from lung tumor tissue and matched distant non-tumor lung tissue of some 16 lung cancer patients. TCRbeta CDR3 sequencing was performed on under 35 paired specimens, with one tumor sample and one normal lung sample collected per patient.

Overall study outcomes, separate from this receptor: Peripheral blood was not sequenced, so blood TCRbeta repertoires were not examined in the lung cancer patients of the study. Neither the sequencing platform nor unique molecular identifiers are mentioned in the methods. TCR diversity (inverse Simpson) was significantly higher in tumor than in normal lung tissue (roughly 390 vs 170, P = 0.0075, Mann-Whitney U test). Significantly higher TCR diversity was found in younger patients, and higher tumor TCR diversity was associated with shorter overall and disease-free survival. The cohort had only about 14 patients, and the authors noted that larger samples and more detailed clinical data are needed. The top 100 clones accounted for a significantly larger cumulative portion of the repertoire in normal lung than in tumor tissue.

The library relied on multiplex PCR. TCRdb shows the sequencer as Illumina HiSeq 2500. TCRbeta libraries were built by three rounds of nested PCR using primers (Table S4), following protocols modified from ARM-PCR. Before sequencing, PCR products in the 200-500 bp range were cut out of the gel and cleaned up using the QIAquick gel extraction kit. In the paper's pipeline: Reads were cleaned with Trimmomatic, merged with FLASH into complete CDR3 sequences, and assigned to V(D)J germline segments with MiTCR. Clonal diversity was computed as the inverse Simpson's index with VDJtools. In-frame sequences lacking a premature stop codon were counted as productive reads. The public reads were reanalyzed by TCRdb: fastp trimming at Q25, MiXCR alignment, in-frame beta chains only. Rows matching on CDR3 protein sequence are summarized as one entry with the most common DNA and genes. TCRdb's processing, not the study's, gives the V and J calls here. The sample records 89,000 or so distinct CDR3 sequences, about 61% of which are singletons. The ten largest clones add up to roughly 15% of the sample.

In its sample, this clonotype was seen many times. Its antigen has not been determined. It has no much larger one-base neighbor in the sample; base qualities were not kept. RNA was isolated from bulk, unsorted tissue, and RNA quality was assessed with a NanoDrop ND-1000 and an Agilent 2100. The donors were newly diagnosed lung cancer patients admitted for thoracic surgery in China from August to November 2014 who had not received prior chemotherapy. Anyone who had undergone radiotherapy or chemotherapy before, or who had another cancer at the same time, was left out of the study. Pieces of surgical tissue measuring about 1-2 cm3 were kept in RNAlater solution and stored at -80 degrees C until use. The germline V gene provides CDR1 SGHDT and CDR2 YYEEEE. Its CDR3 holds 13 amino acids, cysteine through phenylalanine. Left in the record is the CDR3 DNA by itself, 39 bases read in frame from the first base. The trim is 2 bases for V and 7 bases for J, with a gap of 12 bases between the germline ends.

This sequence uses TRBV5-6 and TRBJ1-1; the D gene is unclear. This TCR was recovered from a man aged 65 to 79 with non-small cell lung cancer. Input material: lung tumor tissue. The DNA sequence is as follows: TGTGCCAGCAGCTTCACCGGGCGTAGTGAAGCTTTCTTT. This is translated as CASSFTGRSEAFF.